This record looks at one TCR beta chain sequence and its context. It has no known antigen specificity. Base-call qualities are not available, and no considerably larger clone is one nucleotide away. The germline V gene sets CDR1 to SGHRS and CDR2 to YFSETQ. The CDR3 starts with the cysteine, ends with the phenylalanine, and has 14 residues. Only the CDR3 DNA is retained, 42 bases long and in frame from the first base. Clipping removes 8 bases from V and 0 bases from J, with 4 as the unmatched junction base count. The data originate from a study of brain T cells in children with intractable seizures (dated by TCRdb to the early 2020s). As for the study more broadly: As a first screen for immune gene transcripts, resected brain tissue from some 50 pediatric epilepsy surgery cases was run on a NanoString immunology panel. Eight of the 12 selected surgery cases also had pre-surgery blood sequenced, which left four cases with brain tissue only.

Overall study outcomes, separate from this receptor: Viral specificity was inferred only from CDR3 sequence similarity, and patients' HCMV serostatus was unknown. Because sequencing depth differed between pre- and post-surgery blood, the absence of clones from the pre-surgery sample may reflect undersampling.

The immunoSEQ assay was applied to genomic DNA to generate the TCR beta chain sequences. Turning to the authors' computational methods: CDR3 sequences not starting with the conserved framework cysteine at position 104 were manually removed. To get clonality, the normalized Shannon's Diversity Index was subtracted from one, giving values from 0 (maximal diversity) to 1 (oligoclonal). To check whether a given CDR3 had different frequencies in two samples, for example brain versus blood, chi-squared comparison-of-proportions tests were used. Public clonotypes were identified by searching immuneACCESS, and similarity to known antiviral clonotypes was assessed with the VDJdb browser. TCRdb re-hosts the immuneACCESS table, in-frame sequences only. Its copies lack some clones; in the studies checked, an unresolved V gene accounts for under half of them, and the cause for the rest is not known. For V, J and clone size, that table is used; D and trimming come from the DNA. The sample table shows 340,000 or so clones, and about 93% are seen once. Clones ranked in the top ten supply around 5% of the sample.

The time point label for this specimen denotes: blood from clinic visit 5 months post-surgery; TSC patient then seizure free. Surgery cases with the highest brain T cell transcript signatures were selected for TCR beta chain sequencing of brain tissue and, where available, blood. Before surgery, patients had received at least one anti-epileptic drug. The TCR-sequenced patients were children whose drug-resistant epilepsy was caused by tuberous sclerosis complex, focal cortical dysplasia, Rasmussen encephalitis or hemimegalencephaly. Bulk genomic DNA was isolated from unsorted brain tissue and whole blood using the Monarch genomic DNA purification kit.

The starting material was peripheral blood, obtained less than 6 months after surgery. The sequence was obtained from a boy under three years old with tuberous sclerosis and intractable seizures. The chain couples TRBV5-1 to TRBJ2-2, and 7 junction bases match TRBD2. The nucleotide sequence reads TGCGCCAGTTGGGACTACTCGAACACCGGGGAGCTGTTTTTT. This encodes CASWDYSNTGELFF. The CDR3, completed at both ends by the reference TRBV5-1 and TRBJ2-2 genes, gives the full variable domain KAGVTQTPRYLIKTRGQQVTLSCSPISGHRSVSWYQQTPGQGLQFLFEYFSETQRNKGNFPGRFSGRQFSNSRSEMNVSTLELGDSALYLCASWDYSNTGELFFGEGSRLTVL.